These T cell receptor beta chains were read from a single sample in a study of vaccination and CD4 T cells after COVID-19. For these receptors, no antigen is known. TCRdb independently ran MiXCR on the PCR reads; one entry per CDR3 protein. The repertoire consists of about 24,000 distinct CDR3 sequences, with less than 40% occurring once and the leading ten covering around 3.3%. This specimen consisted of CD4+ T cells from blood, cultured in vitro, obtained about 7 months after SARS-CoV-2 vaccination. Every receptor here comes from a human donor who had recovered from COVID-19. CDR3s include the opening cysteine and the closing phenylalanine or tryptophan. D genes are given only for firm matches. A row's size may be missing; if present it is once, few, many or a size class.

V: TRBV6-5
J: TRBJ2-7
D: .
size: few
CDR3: CASSSSTSGRLKQYF
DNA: .

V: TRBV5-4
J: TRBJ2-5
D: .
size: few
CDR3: CASSLAGAETQYF
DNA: TGTGCCAGCAGCTTGGCGGGGGCCGAGACCCAGTACTTC

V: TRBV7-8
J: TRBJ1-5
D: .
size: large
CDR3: CASSLAGQVSQPQHF
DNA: TGTGCCAGCAGCTTAGCGGGGCAGGTGAGTCAGCCCCAGCATTTT

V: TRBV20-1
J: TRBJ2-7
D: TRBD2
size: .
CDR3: CSARDRTSHTYSEQYF
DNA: TGCAGTGCTAGAGATCGGACTAGCCACACTTATTCCGAGCAGTACTTC

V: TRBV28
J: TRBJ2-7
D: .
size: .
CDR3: CASSLWGLQGYEQYF
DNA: TGTGCCAGCAGTTTATGGGGGTTACAAGGCTACGAGCAGTACTTC

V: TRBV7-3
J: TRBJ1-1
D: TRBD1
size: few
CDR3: CASSLQGASTEAFF
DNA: TGTGCCAGCAGCTTACAGGGGGCCAGCACTGAAGCTTTCTTT

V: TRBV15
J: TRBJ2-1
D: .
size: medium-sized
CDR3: CATSRDIGSYNEQFF
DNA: TGTGCCACCAGCAGAGATATAGGCTCCTACAATGAGCAGTTCTTC

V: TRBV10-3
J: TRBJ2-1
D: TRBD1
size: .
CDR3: CAISEARDRLEFF
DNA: TGTGCCATCAGTGAGGCACGGGACAGGCTGGAGTTCTTC

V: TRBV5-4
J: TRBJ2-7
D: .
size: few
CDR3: CASSLDWSYEQYF
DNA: TGTGCCAGCAGCTTGGACTGGTCCTACGAGCAGTACTTC

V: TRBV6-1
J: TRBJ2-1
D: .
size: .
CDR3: CATHRESYNEQFF
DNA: TGTGCTACTCACCGGGAGTCCTACAATGAGCAGTTCTTC

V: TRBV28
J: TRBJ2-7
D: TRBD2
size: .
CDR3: CASSSILALYEQYF
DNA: TGTGCCAGCAGTTCTATACTAGCGCTCTACGAGCAGTACTTC

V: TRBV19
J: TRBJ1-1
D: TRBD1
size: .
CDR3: CASSVDRVTEAFF
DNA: TGTGCCAGTAGTGTTGACAGGGTCACTGAAGCTTTCTTT

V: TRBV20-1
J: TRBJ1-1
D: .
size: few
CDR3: CSVLGPTNTEAFF
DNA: TGCAGTGTCCTGGGACCGACGAACACTGAAGCTTTCTTT

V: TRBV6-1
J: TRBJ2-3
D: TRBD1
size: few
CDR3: CASGDRGADTQYF
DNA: TGTGCCAGCGGCGACAGGGGTGCAGATACGCAGTATTTT

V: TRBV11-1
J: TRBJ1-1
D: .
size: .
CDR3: CASSWGSGAAFF
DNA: TGTGCCAGCAGCTGGGGGTCAGGGGCAGCTTTCTTT

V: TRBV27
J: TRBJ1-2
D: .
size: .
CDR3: CASSQKGRDYGYTF
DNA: TGTGCCAGCAGTCAAAAGGGACGGGACTATGGCTACACCTTC

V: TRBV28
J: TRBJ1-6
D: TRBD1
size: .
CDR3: CASSNRGLNSPLHF
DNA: TGTGCCAGCAGTAACAGGGGACTAAATTCACCCCTCCACTTT

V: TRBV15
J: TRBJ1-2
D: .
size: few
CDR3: CATSRDYAGYTF
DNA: TGTGCCACCAGCAGAGATTATGCTGGCTACACCTTC

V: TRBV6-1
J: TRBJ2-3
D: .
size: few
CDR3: CASRTLTDTQYF
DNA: TGTGCCAGCAGGACCCTCACAGATACGCAGTATTTT

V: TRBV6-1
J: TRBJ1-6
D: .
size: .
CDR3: CASSPMSSYNSPLHF
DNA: TGTGCCAGCAGCCCCATGAGCTCCTATAATTCACCCCTCCACTTT

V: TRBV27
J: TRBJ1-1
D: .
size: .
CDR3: CASMRGSEAFF
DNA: TGTGCCAGCATGCGAGGCTCTGAAGCTTTCTTT

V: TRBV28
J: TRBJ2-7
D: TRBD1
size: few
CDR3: CASKSPGQPPFEQYF
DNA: TGTGCCAGCAAGTCTCCGGGACAGCCGCCCTTTGAGCAGTACTTC

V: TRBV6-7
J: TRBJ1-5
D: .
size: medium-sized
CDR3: CARRGGVKPQHF
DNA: TGTGCCAGAAGGGGAGGGGTAAAGCCCCAGCATTTT

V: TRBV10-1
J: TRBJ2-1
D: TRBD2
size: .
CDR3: CASSAIAGGPLYEQFF
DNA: TGCGCCAGCAGTGCGATTGCGGGAGGGCCTCTCTATGAGCAGTTCTTC

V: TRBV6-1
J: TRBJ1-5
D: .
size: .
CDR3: CASTRWATERNQPQHF
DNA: TGTGCCAGCACCCGTTGGGCGACAGAGCGCAATCAGCCCCAGCATTTT

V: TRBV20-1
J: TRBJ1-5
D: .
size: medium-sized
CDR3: CSARIRSNQPQHF
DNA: TGCAGTGCTAGAATCCGTAGCAATCAGCCCCAGCATTTT

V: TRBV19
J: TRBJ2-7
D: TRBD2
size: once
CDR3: CASSIYGRGDEQYF
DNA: TGTGCCAGTAGTATATACGGGAGGGGCGACGAGCAGTACTTC